The T cell receptor beta chain described here comes from a study of Ad26.COV2.S vaccination and SARS-CoV-2 variants. The data were produced by immunoSEQ multiplex PCR, yet TCRdb's version contains in-frame clones alone and is incomplete. Of roughly 300,000 clones detected, 86% appear once; the ten largest clones hold around a tenth. Trimming cost V 6 bases and J 4 bases; bases outside gene matches: 10. Looked up from germline, CDR1 is MDHEN and CDR2 is SYDVKM. The CDR3 has 16 amino acids. Treatment described: 19 received Ad26.COV2.S at low or high dose, single or two shots; about five received placebo; per-sample allocation not given. Vaccine and placebo recipients were sampled on day 63 after the first injection.

The TCR was taken from a person between 18 and 65 years old who received the Ad26.COV2.S COVID-19 vaccine or a placebo. The chain combines TRBV28 with TRBJ2-1, with TRBD1 matching over 9 bases. The sequencing here drew on peripheral blood, taken in a trial of Ad26.COV2.S vaccine versus placebo. The CDR3 region is CASSEIGQGTYNEQFF. The CDR3 bases are TGTGCCAGCAGCGAGATCGGACAGGGGACTTACAATGAGCAGTTCTTC.